This is a list of T cell receptor beta chains from one sample in a study. TCRdb re-called the multiplex PCR reads with MiXCR, one entry per CDR3 protein. Here the sample spans 500 to 550 distinct CDR3 sequences, around 6.2% being singletons. Input material: tumor-infiltrating Tregs sorted from the breast tumor. These receptors came from a female donor with breast cancer. CDR3s include the opening cysteine and the closing phenylalanine or tryptophan. D genes are given only for firm matches. The listing skips clone size in some rows; elsewhere it reads once, few, many or a size class.

cdr3_nt cdr3_aa j_call v_call d_call clone_size
TGTGCCAGCAGACTCGGGCCTGCCGAGGGCTACACCTTC CASRLGPAEGYTF TRBJ1-2 TRBV12-3/TRBV12-4 NA once
TGTGCCAGCAACCGGGACAACCTCTATGGCTACACCTTC CASNRDNLYGYTF TRBJ1-2 TRBV12-3/TRBV12-4 NA medium-sized
TGTGCCAGCACCTTGACAGCCAACTATGGCTACACCTTC CASTLTANYGYTF TRBJ1-2 TRBV12-3/TRBV12-4 NA medium-sized
TGTGCCAGCAGTTATTTGGGGTATGGCTACACCTTC CASSYLGYGYTF TRBJ1-2 TRBV12-3/TRBV12-4 NA many
TGTGCCAGCAGTTCCAATACAGGGTTTCTGGGCTACACCTTC CASSSNTGFLGYTF TRBJ1-2 TRBV12-3/TRBV12-4 NA medium-sized
TGTGCCAGCATCCAAGGAGCTAACTATGGCTACACCTTC CASIQGANYGYTF TRBJ1-2 TRBV12-3/TRBV12-4 NA many
TGTGCCAGCAGTTTGGACGGGACAGGGGATGGCTACACCTTC CASSLDGTGDGYTF TRBJ1-2 TRBV12-3/TRBV12-4 TRBD1 NA
TGTGCCAGCAGCCGGGGACAGGGCTTCTATGGCTACACCTTC CASSRGQGFYGYTF TRBJ1-2 TRBV12-3/TRBV12-4 TRBD1 few
TGTGCCAGCAGTCTCCAGGCAGGCTATGGCTACACCTTC CASSLQAGYGYTF TRBJ1-2 TRBV12-3/TRBV12-4 NA medium-sized
TGTGCCAGCAGTCGAGGGACAGGAGGCGGGCCTGGCTACACCTTC CASSRGTGGGPGYTF TRBJ1-2 TRBV12-3/TRBV12-4 TRBD1 medium-sized
TGTGCCAGCAGTTTGGGGACAGGCTATGGCTACACCTTC CASSLGTGYGYTF TRBJ1-2 TRBV12-3/TRBV12-4 TRBD1 medium-sized
TGTGCCAGCAGGGGATCGGACAGGGGTGGCTATGGCTACACCTTC CASRGSDRGGYGYTF TRBJ1-2 TRBV12-3/TRBV12-4 TRBD1 medium-sized
TGTGCCAGCACTCTTGGGAGACAAGTCTATGGCTACACCTTC CASTLGRQVYGYTF TRBJ1-2 TRBV12-3/TRBV12-4 NA medium-sized
TGTGCCAGCAGTTTAAGTGTCAGCTCGTTCTACTATGGCTACACCTTC CASSLSVSSFYYGYTF TRBJ1-2 TRBV12-3/TRBV12-4 NA few
TGTGCCAGCAGTTTAGTCCTCCAGGGTGGCGGCTACACCTTC CASSLVLQGGGYTF TRBJ1-2 TRBV12-3/TRBV12-4 NA NA
TGTGCCAGCAGCACCGGACAGGGGAGTGGCTACACCTTC CASSTGQGSGYTF TRBJ1-2 TRBV12-3/TRBV12-4 TRBD1 few
TGTGCCAGCAGTTTAAGTGGTTCTAACTATGGCTACACCTTC CASSLSGSNYGYTF TRBJ1-2 TRBV12-3/TRBV12-4 NA many
TGTGCCAGCAGTCCCCGGGACAGGGGATATGGCTACACCTTC CASSPRDRGYGYTF TRBJ1-2 TRBV12-3/TRBV12-4 TRBD1 medium-sized
TGTGCCAGCAGTCAACAGGGCCAGAACTATGGCTACACCTTC CASSQQGQNYGYTF TRBJ1-2 TRBV12-3/TRBV12-4 NA medium-sized
TGTGCCAGCAGCCGACAGGGCGGCTATGGCTACACCTTC CASSRQGGYGYTF TRBJ1-2 TRBV12-3/TRBV12-4 TRBD1 large
TGTGCCAGCAGTTTAACAGGGGTAACTGGCTACACCTTC CASSLTGVTGYTF TRBJ1-2 TRBV12-3/TRBV12-4 TRBD1 many
TGTGCCAGCGGACGCGACTATGGCTACACCTTC CASGRDYGYTF TRBJ1-2 TRBV12-3/TRBV12-4 NA medium-sized
TGTGCCAGCAGTGAGGACGGGGCCTATGGCTACACCTTC CASSEDGAYGYTF TRBJ1-2 TRBV12-3/TRBV12-4 NA many
TGTGCCAGCAATCGACAGGCCTATGGCTACACCTTC CASNRQAYGYTF TRBJ1-2 TRBV12-3/TRBV12-4 NA many
TGTGCCAGCAGTTTACGCGGCGTCGCCTCCTATGGCTACACCTTC CASSLRGVASYGYTF TRBJ1-2 TRBV12-3/TRBV12-4 NA medium-sized
TGTGCCAGCAGCCAGATGGTCGGCGGCTATGGCTACACCTTC CASSQMVGGYGYTF TRBJ1-2 TRBV12-3/TRBV12-4 NA medium-sized
TGTGCCAGCAGCAACCGCTATGGCTACACCTTC CASSNRYGYTF TRBJ1-2 TRBV12-3/TRBV12-4 NA medium-sized
TGTGCCAGCAGTTTTATCCGGGCATATGGCTACACCTTC CASSFIRAYGYTF TRBJ1-2 TRBV12-3/TRBV12-4 NA NA
TGTGCCAGCACTCTTGGAAGCAACTATGGCTACACCTTC CASTLGSNYGYTF TRBJ1-2 TRBV12-3/TRBV12-4 NA large
TGTGCCAGCAGTTTTCAGGGGCAACCCTATGGCTACACCTTC CASSFQGQPYGYTF TRBJ1-2 TRBV12-3/TRBV12-4 NA medium-sized
TGTGCCAGCAGTGGACACTATGGCTACACCTTC CASSGHYGYTF TRBJ1-2 TRBV12-3/TRBV12-4 NA medium-sized
TGTGCCAGCAGCCCAACGGCATTCTATGGCTACACCTTC CASSPTAFYGYTF TRBJ1-2 TRBV12-3/TRBV12-4 NA large
TGTGCCAGCAGTTCTCCGGGACAGGGGAACTATGGCTACACCTTC CASSSPGQGNYGYTF TRBJ1-2 TRBV12-3/TRBV12-4 TRBD1 medium-sized